This is a list of T cell receptor beta chains from one sample in a study of blood T cell repertoires in COVID-19. Profiling relied on immunoSEQ multiplex PCR, and the TCRdb table lists in-frame clones only, not all of them. The sample has approximately 490,000 clones, 80% to 90% seen once; the top ten hold 6.5% to 9.5%. The sequenced sample was PBMCs or T cells enriched from blood (not recorded which). The receptors were gathered from an older woman who had recovered from COVID-19. Both conserved end residues are part of each CDR3. D genes are given only for firm matches. Only part of the rows carry a size: once, few, many, or a class if the clone is expanded.

J gene: TRBJ1-5; CDR3 length: 15; D gene: TRBD1; clone size: few; V gene: TRBV14; CDR3 protein: CASSQGFGQGQPQHF; CDR3 DNA: TGTGCCAGCAGCCAAGGTTTTGGACAGGGGCAGCCCCAGCATTTT
J gene: TRBJ1-2; CDR3 length: 12; D gene: TRBD1; clone size: NA; V gene: TRBV3-1/TRBV3-2; CDR3 protein: CASSITGGGYTF; CDR3 DNA: TGTGCCAGCAGCATTACAGGGGGAGGCTACACCTTC
J gene: TRBJ2-5; CDR3 length: 12; D gene: NA; clone size: NA; V gene: TRBV2; CDR3 protein: CASSDRPETQYF; CDR3 DNA: TGTGCCAGCAGTGACAGGCCAGAGACCCAGTACTTC
J gene: TRBJ2-5; CDR3 length: 15; D gene: TRBD1; clone size: NA; V gene: TRBV11-2; CDR3 protein: CASSLRGGMKETQYF; CDR3 DNA: TGTGCCAGCAGCTTACGAGGGGGCATGAAAGAGACCCAGTACTTC
J gene: TRBJ1-1; CDR3 length: 14; D gene: NA; clone size: NA; V gene: TRBV2; CDR3 protein: CASYKDIMNTEAFF; CDR3 DNA: TGTGCCAGTTATAAGGACATAATGAACACTGAAGCTTTCTTT
J gene: TRBJ1-6; CDR3 length: 17; D gene: NA; clone size: NA; V gene: TRBV7-2; CDR3 protein: CASSSLTGSSYNSPLHF; CDR3 DNA: TGTGCCAGCAGCTCCCTAACAGGGAGCTCCTATAATTCACCCCTCCACTTT
J gene: TRBJ1-3; CDR3 length: 14; D gene: NA; clone size: NA; V gene: TRBV2; CDR3 protein: CASSVQAYGNTIYF; CDR3 DNA: TGTGCCAGCAGTGTTCAGGCTTACGGAAACACCATATATTTT
J gene: TRBJ1-4; CDR3 length: 17; D gene: NA; clone size: once; V gene: TRBV7-2; CDR3 protein: CASSSLGTGGLGEKLFF; CDR3 DNA: TGTGCCAGCAGCTCCCTCGGGACCGGGGGACTGGGTGAAAAACTGTTTTTT
J gene: TRBJ2-7; CDR3 length: 11; D gene: NA; clone size: NA; V gene: TRBV24-1; CDR3 protein: CATSQGSEQYF; CDR3 DNA: TGTGCCACCAGTCAGGGATCCGAGCAGTACTTC
J gene: TRBJ2-5; CDR3 length: 15; D gene: TRBD2; clone size: NA; V gene: TRBV10-2; CDR3 protein: CASSEALAGVETQYF; CDR3 DNA: TGCGCCAGCAGTGAAGCACTAGCGGGGGTAGAGACCCAGTACTTC
J gene: TRBJ1-2; CDR3 length: 14; D gene: NA; clone size: once; V gene: TRBV6-5; CDR3 protein: CASSEGVAPYGYTF; CDR3 DNA: TGTGCCAGCAGCGAGGGGGTTGCCCCCTATGGCTACACCTTC
J gene: TRBJ1-4; CDR3 length: 15; D gene: NA; clone size: NA; V gene: TRBV2; CDR3 protein: CASSAQISTNEKLFF; CDR3 DNA: TGTGCCAGCAGTGCACAGATTTCAACTAATGAAAAACTGTTTTTT
J gene: TRBJ1-3; CDR3 length: 14; D gene: NA; clone size: few; V gene: TRBV5-1; CDR3 protein: CASSLGSSGNTIYF; CDR3 DNA: TGCGCCAGCAGCTTGGGCAGCTCTGGAAACACCATATATTTT
J gene: TRBJ1-6; CDR3 length: 15; D gene: NA; clone size: NA; V gene: TRBV7-2; CDR3 protein: CASSFAAGFRSPLHF; CDR3 DNA: TGTGCCAGCAGCTTTGCAGCAGGGTTTAGGTCACCCCTCCACTTT
J gene: TRBJ2-3; CDR3 length: 12; D gene: NA; clone size: NA; V gene: TRBV11-2; CDR3 protein: CASSSWQDTQYF; CDR3 DNA: TGTGCCAGCAGCTCCTGGCAGGATACGCAGTATTTT
J gene: TRBJ1-2; CDR3 length: 16; D gene: TRBD1; clone size: NA; V gene: TRBV7-2; CDR3 protein: CASSETGQGDIYGYTF; CDR3 DNA: TGTGCCAGCAGCGAGACCGGACAGGGGGATATTTATGGCTACACCTTC
J gene: TRBJ1-5; CDR3 length: 13; D gene: NA; clone size: NA; V gene: TRBV19; CDR3 protein: CASRDSLNQPQHF; CDR3 DNA: TGTGCCAGTAGGGACAGCCTTAATCAGCCCCAGCATTTT
J gene: TRBJ2-5; CDR3 length: 14; D gene: NA; clone size: once; V gene: TRBV2; CDR3 protein: CASSRGTGQETQYF; CDR3 DNA: TGTGCCAGCAGTCGCGGGACGGGGCAAGAGACCCAGTACTTC
J gene: TRBJ1-6; CDR3 length: 19; D gene: NA; clone size: once; V gene: TRBV11-2; CDR3 protein: CASSLAQGASSSYNSPLHF; CDR3 DNA: TGTGCCAGCAGCTTAGCCCAAGGGGCCTCAAGCTCCTATAATTCACCCCTCCACTTT
J gene: TRBJ1-2; CDR3 length: 12; D gene: NA; clone size: few; V gene: TRBV29-1; CDR3 protein: CSASQGRYGYTF; CDR3 DNA: TGCAGCGCCTCACAGGGTAGATATGGCTACACCTTC
J gene: TRBJ1-5; CDR3 length: 14; D gene: NA; clone size: NA; V gene: TRBV4-1; CDR3 protein: CASSQDRGNQPQHF; CDR3 DNA: TGCGCCAGCAGCCAAGATCGGGGGAATCAGCCCCAGCATTTT
J gene: TRBJ2-1; CDR3 length: 14; D gene: TRBD2; clone size: NA; V gene: TRBV29-1; CDR3 protein: CSGQRGSSYNEQFF; CDR3 DNA: TGCAGCGGTCAGCGGGGTAGCTCCTACAATGAGCAGTTCTTC
J gene: TRBJ2-3; CDR3 length: 17; D gene: TRBD1; clone size: once; V gene: TRBV5-1; CDR3 protein: CASSLARRDRYTDTQYF; CDR3 DNA: TGCGCCAGCAGCTTGGCCCGAAGGGACAGATACACAGATACGCAGTATTTT
J gene: TRBJ1-2; CDR3 length: 15; D gene: NA; clone size: NA; V gene: TRBV9; CDR3 protein: CASSKDSLRSYGYTF; CDR3 DNA: TGTGCCAGCAGCAAAGACAGCCTCCGCTCCTATGGCTACACCTTC
J gene: TRBJ1-5; CDR3 length: 15; D gene: NA; clone size: NA; V gene: TRBV2; CDR3 protein: CATRGEGLSNQPQHF; CDR3 DNA: TGTGCCACCCGGGGGGAGGGGCTAAGCAATCAGCCCCAGCATTTT
J gene: TRBJ1-1; CDR3 length: 16; D gene: NA; clone size: NA; V gene: TRBV19; CDR3 protein: CASSRSLLGQNTEAFF; CDR3 DNA: TGTGCCAGTAGTCGATCGCTTCTAGGACAGAACACTGAAGCTTTCTTT
J gene: TRBJ2-2; CDR3 length: 15; D gene: NA; clone size: NA; V gene: TRBV3-1/TRBV3-2; CDR3 protein: CASSQRVLGTGELFF; CDR3 DNA: TGTGCCAGCAGCCAGAGGGTGCTAGGCACCGGGGAGCTGTTTTTT
J gene: TRBJ2-1; CDR3 length: 14; D gene: TRBD1; clone size: NA; V gene: TRBV11-2; CDR3 protein: CASSLNRGDNEQFF; CDR3 DNA: TGTGCCAGCAGCTTGAACAGGGGCGACAATGAGCAGTTCTTC
J gene: TRBJ1-5; CDR3 length: 17; D gene: NA; clone size: NA; V gene: TRBV30; CDR3 protein: CAWSVSVDLYSNQPQHF; CDR3 DNA: TGTGCCTGGAGTGTATCGGTAGATCTTTATAGCAATCAGCCCCAGCATTTT
J gene: TRBJ2-3; CDR3 length: 14; D gene: NA; clone size: NA; V gene: TRBV19; CDR3 protein: CASSPQRTTDTQYF; CDR3 DNA: TGTGCCAGTAGTCCGCAGCGGACCACAGATACGCAGTATTTT
J gene: TRBJ2-2; CDR3 length: 15; D gene: NA; clone size: NA; V gene: TRBV5-4; CDR3 protein: CASSWASGPTGELFF; CDR3 DNA: TGTGCCAGCAGCTGGGCCTCAGGTCCCACCGGGGAGCTGTTTTTT